This entry lists 6 T cell receptor beta chains sequenced from one sample in a study of CD8 T cells in ankylosing spondylitis. Findings and caveats of the study: For ankylosing spondylitis blood, a TCR beta motif of under ten highly homologous variants appeared characteristic.

No antigen is known for these receptors. TCRdb fed the 5' RACE reads into MiXCR, producing one record per CDR3 protein. Of 250,000 to 350,000 distinct CDR3 sequences in the sample, 6.5% to 10% are singletons; the top ten hold about 14%. Sequencing was performed on blood, either unsorted or a sorted T cell fraction (not recorded which). The receptors here all came from a male donor with ankylosing spondylitis.

This rearrangement joins TRBV11-2 to TRBJ1-2; possibly TRBD1 for D (5 bases). The CDR3 covers 19 residues. V gave up 4 bases and J gave up 4 bases, with 28 bases separating them. The germline V gene has CDR1 SGHAT and CDR2 FQNNGV. As DNA, the CDR3 is TGTGCCAGCAGCTATTCTACCGGAGGGGCCTATTCCCCTCCCTATGGCTACACCTTC. Translation: CASSYSTGGAYSPPYGYTF.

To note about this clonotype: Compared with germline, one end of the junction differs, possibly owing to a read error. The V call is TRBV10-3, the J call TRBJ2-1; D gene ambiguous. The CDR3 has 14 amino acids. The germline CDR1 and CDR2 sequences are ENHRY and SYGVKD. CDR3 in DNA: TGTGCCATCCAAACATCCAGCTTAAAAAATGGGCAGTTCTTC. Protein product: CAIQTSSLKNGQFF.

This clonotype showed up just a few times. The CDR3 nucleotides are TGTGCCAGCAGCCCGTCCTTAGCGGGGACGGGGTACAATGAGCAGTTCTTC. Translating it yields CASSPSLAGTGYNEQFF. This chain connects TRBV13 to TRBJ2-1, with TRBD2 matching over 8 bases. The ends lost 5 bases at V and 4 bases at J; junction bases unmatched: 13. The CDR3 length is 17 residues. Germline loops: CDR1 PRHDT, CDR2 FYEKMQ (reference sequence).

This clonotype occurred a few times. The chain employs TRBV7-9 and TRBJ1-5; tentative D call: TRBD1 (5 bases). Trimming left V 4 bases short and J 6 bases short, with 7 bases between. Germline V lookup: CDR1 SEHNR, CDR2 FQNEAQ (reference sequence). The CDR3 extends over 12 amino acids. CDR3 nucleotide sequence: TGTGCCAGCAGCTCCAGGGTTCAGCCCCAGCATTTT. Translated: CASSSRVQPQHF. The entire variable domain, with the rest obtained from reference TRBV7-9 and TRBJ1-5, is as follows: DTGVSQNPRHKITKRGQNVTFRCDPISEHNRLYWYRQTLGQGPEFLTYFQNEAQLEKSRLLSDRFSAERPKGSFSTLEIQRTEQGDSAMYLCASSSRVQPQHFGDGTRLSIL.

This clonotype was seen more than once but under ten times. The chain recombines TRBV29-1 with TRBJ2-7; the match to TRBD2 covers 7 bases. J gave up 0 bases and V 7 bases, and 9 bases lay outside the gene matches. This CDR3 comprises 14 residues. Germline CDR1 is SQVTM and CDR2 is ANQGSEA. CDR3 protein: CSATGGRSSYEQYF. As DNA, the CDR3 is TGCAGCGCCACGGGCGGGAGAAGCTCCTACGAGCAGTACTTC.

This clonotype has just a few counts. This sequence joins TRBV2 and TRBJ2-5, with 11 nucleotides matching TRBD2. Germline CDR1 and CDR2: SNHLY and FYNNEI. The CDR3 consists of 14 residues. Trimming removed 10 bases from V and 5 bases from J; junction bases left unmatched: 9. CDR3: CATEARTSGETQYF. CDR3 coding DNA: TGTGCCACTGAGGCTCGGACTAGCGGGGAGACCCAGTACTTC. Supplemented by reference TRBV2 and TRBJ2-5, the full variable domain reads EPEVTQTPSHQVTQMGQEVILRCVPISNHLYFYWYRQILGQKVEFLVSFYNNEISEKSEIFDDQFSVERPDGSNFTLKIRSTKLEDSAMYFCATEARTSGETQYFGPGTRLLVL.